These 30 T cell receptor beta chains originate from one sample sequenced in a study of shared clonotypes between healthy human individuals. The data were produced by immunoSEQ multiplex PCR, yet TCRdb's version contains in-frame clones alone and is incomplete. The profile covers 330,000 or so clones, with about 74% appearing a single time and 9% to 12% taken by the ten largest. Sequenced: memory CD4+ T cells sorted from blood. Subset here: CD45RA-negative fraction. Every receptor here comes from a man aged 25-45 years in good health.

The chain couples TRBV7-8 to TRBJ2-7, with a tentative D call TRBD2 (6 bases). Germline values: CDR1 SGHVS, CDR2 FQNEAQ. V was trimmed by 1 base and J by 2 bases, leaving 12 bases between them. The CDR3 covers 15 residues. Here the CDR3 reads CASSLERQRAYEQYF. The CDR3 region has the DNA TGTGCCAGCAGCTTAGAACGGCAGCGGGCCTACGAGCAGTACTTC.

The J gene is TRBJ2-1, the V gene TRBV29-1, with D unclear. Germline V gives CDR1 SQVTM, CDR2 ANQGSEA. This CDR3 has 13 amino acids. Trimming pared 4 bases from V and 2 bases from J, leaving 9 bases between. The DNA of the CDR3 is TGCAGCGTTGGTCTTGGCGCCTACAATGAGCAGTTCTTC. Translation: CSVGLGAYNEQFF.

This clone has a handful of counts. CDR3 sequence: CASALAGGQETQYF. CDR3 sequence (DNA): TGTGCCAGCGCCCTAGCGGGAGGCCAAGAGACCCAGTACTTC. V is TRBV28 and J is TRBJ2-5; TRBD2 matches at 11 bases. The CDR3 covers 14 residues. Germline V CDR1 and CDR2: MDHEN, SYDVKM. The J segment lost 1 base and the V segment lost 8 bases, leaving 3 bases of the junction unmatched.

V and J are TRBV30 and TRBJ1-3; 9 bases are shared with TRBD1. Germline CDR1 reads GTSNPN; CDR2 reads SVGIG (reference sequence). The CDR3 is 16 amino acids. V trimming: 2 bases; J trimming: 0 bases; junction bases outside the gene matches: 5. CDR3 residues: CAWSRQGGSSGNTIYF. The DNA of the CDR3 is TGTGCCTGGAGTAGACAGGGGGGGAGCTCTGGAAACACCATATATTTT.

The rearrangement links TRBV5-1 to TRBJ2-3; unclear D gene. V was cut by 5 bases and J by 1 base, with 8 bases left in between. The CDR3 runs 13 residues. In germline, CDR1 is SGHRS, CDR2 YFSETQ. CDR3 bases: TGCGCCAGCAGACCTGGAGGCACAGATACGCAGTATTTT. This sequence encodes CASRPGGTDTQYF.

The rearrangement uses TRBV5-1 and TRBJ1-2; D remains ambiguous. The CDR3 covers 14 residues. V was shortened by 6 bases and J by 7 bases, with 19 bases between the two germline ends. The germline V gene encodes CDR1 SGHRS and CDR2 YFSETQ. The CDR3 region is CASTLTLGTPGYTF. CDR3 nucleotide sequence: TGCGCCAGCACCCTGACCTTGGGTACTCCTGGCTACACCTTC.

Concerning this clone: Other DNA variants within this sample encode the same CDR3. The rearrangement links TRBV20-1 to TRBJ2-3; D is undetermined. Trimming left V 5 bases short and J 6 bases short, with 3 bases between. The CDR3 is 9 amino acids. Looked up from germline, CDR1 is DFQATT and CDR2 is SNEGSKA (reference sequence). Written as DNA, the CDR3 is TGCAGTGCTCCGGATACGCAGTATTTT. Translation: CSAPDTQYF.

The chain recombines TRBV6-9 with TRBJ2-7; D may be TRBD1 (6 bases). The V gene's germline CDR1 is MNHGY and CDR2 SVAAGI. Trimming cost V 6 bases and J 3 bases, with 18 bases left between them. This CDR3 has 15 residues. The CDR3 bases are TGTGCCAGCAGACCTAATGGACAGATACACTACGAGCAGTACTTC. Amino acids: CASRPNGQIHYEQYF.

This clone has just one count. CDR3 in amino acids: CASSQGQWGNEKLFF. The CDR3, as DNA: TGTGCCAGCAGCCAGGGGCAGTGGGGGAATGAAAAACTGTTTTTT. J is TRBJ1-4 and V is TRBV7-9; possible D gene TRBD1, 6 bases. The CDR3 sequence is 15 residues long. Germline CDR1 and CDR2: SEHNR and FQNEAQ (reference sequence). V was trimmed by 5 bases and J by 5 bases, leaving 15 bases between them.

This chain uses TRBV19 with TRBJ2-1, with 14 bases that match TRBD2. Germline V gives CDR1 LNHDA, CDR2 SQIVND (reference sequence). This CDR3 has 16 residues. The V gene end was trimmed by 0 bases and the J gene end by 13 bases; junction bases not matched to a gene: 8. The CDR3 DNA follows: TGTGCCAGTAGTATAGATATAGCGGGGACTAGCGGGAGACAGTTCTTC. This translates into CASSIDIAGTSGRQFF.

V usage is TRBV28 and J usage is TRBJ2-7, with TRBD2 matching over 7 bases. The germline CDR1 and CDR2 sequences are MDHEN and SYDVKM. The CDR3 is 14 amino acids. With 8 bases clipped from V and 2 bases from J, the junction kept 9 bases outside the gene matches. CDR3 amino acids: CASSRGGAPYEQYF. CDR3 coding DNA: TGTGCCAGCTCAAGGGGAGGGGCTCCCTACGAGCAGTACTTC. The whole variable domain, filled in from reference TRBV28 and TRBJ2-7, reads DVKVTQSSRYLVKRTGEKVFLECVQDMDHENMFWYRQDPGLGLRLIYFSYDVKMKEKGDIPEGYSVSREKKERFSLILESASTNQTSMYLCASSRGGAPYEQYFGPGTRLTVT.

The V and J genes are TRBV19 and TRBJ2-5; TRBD1 aligns across 8 bases. The CDR3 is 14 residues long. Germline lookup yields CDR1 LNHDA and CDR2 SQIVND (reference sequence). Unmatched junction bases numbered 7, after V lost 5 bases and J lost 5 bases. This chain's CDR3 is CASSGGTGRETQYF. As DNA, the CDR3 is TGTGCCAGTAGTGGGGGGACAGGTCGGGAGACCCAGTACTTC.

There are many counts of this clone. This chain connects TRBV6-1 to TRBJ2-2, with D hard to call. CDR1 is MNHNS, CDR2 SASEGT, per germline. Trimming took 1 base from V and 4 from J, leaving 13 bases between them. The CDR3 has 16 amino acids. The CDR3 DNA follows: TGTGCCAGCAGTGAAGTGGTCCAGCTCACCACCGGGGAGCTGTTTTTT. It translates to CASSEVVQLTTGELFF.

J is TRBJ1-5 and V is TRBV30, with TRBD1 matching over 7 bases. Germline lookup yields CDR1 GTSNPN and CDR2 SVGIG (reference sequence). V was pared by 0 bases and J by 2 bases, with 10 bases of the junction left unmatched. The CDR3 consists of 17 residues. The CDR3 protein is CAWSVQRQGRGNQPQHF. The CDR3 nucleotides read TGTGCCTGGAGTGTACAGAGACAGGGTCGCGGCAATCAGCCCCAGCATTTT.

The rearrangement uses TRBV7-7 and TRBJ1-4; D remains unclear. V dropped 5 bases and J dropped 8 bases, with 12 bases sitting between them. The CDR3 loop spans 13 amino acids. Germline lookup yields CDR1 SSHAT and CDR2 FNYEAQ (reference sequence). The CDR3 bases are TGTGCCAGCAGCCCTCTCCCCCGGGAAAAACTGTTTTTT. It yields the protein CASSPLPREKLFF. The whole variable domain, remainder taken from reference TRBV7-7 and TRBJ1-4, is GAGVSQSPRYKVTKRGQDVTLRCDPISSHATLYWYQQALGQGPEFLTYFNYEAQPDKSGLPSDRFSAERPEGSISTLTIQRTEQRDSAMYRCASSPLPREKLFFGSGTQLSVL.

This chain joins TRBV5-1 and TRBJ2-6, with 7 nucleotides matching TRBD1. CDR3 length equals 15 residues. Germline V gene lookup returns CDR1 SGHRS and CDR2 YFSETQ. J lost 0 bases, V lost 9 bases, and 6 bases had no gene match. In DNA form, the CDR3 reads TGCGCCATAAAGCAGGGGGACTCTGGGGCCAACGTCCTGACTTTC. Translation: CAIKQGDSGANVLTF. The complete variable domain, with remaining parts taken from reference TRBV5-1 and TRBJ2-6, reads KAGVTQTPRYLIKTRGQQVTLSCSPISGHRSVSWYQQTPGQGLQFLFEYFSETQRNKGNFPGRFSGRQFSNSRSEMNVSTLELGDSALYLCAIKQGDSGANVLTFGAGSRLTVL.

This clone has at least ten counts. J is TRBJ2-7 and V is TRBV14; D unclear. The germline CDR1 and CDR2 sequences are SGHDN and FVKESK. V was clipped by 2 bases and J by 0 bases, with 11 bases between them. The CDR3 extends over 15 amino acids. Here the CDR3 DNA reads TGTGCCAGCAGCCAAAACAGATCGAGCTCCTACGAGCAGTACTTC. Protein sequence: CASSQNRSSSYEQYF.

This clone was observed a few times. The V and J genes are TRBV10-1 and TRBJ2-3; no definite D call. V shed 8 bases and J shed 5 bases, with 11 bases lying between them. The CDR3 spans 12 residues. Germline CDR1 reads WNHNN; CDR2 reads SYGVQD (reference sequence). The DNA of the CDR3 is TGCGCCAGCTCCCCCGGCCGAGATACGCAGTATTTT. Translated: CASSPGRDTQYF.

The chain uses TRBV7-3 and TRBJ2-1, with 10 bases aligning to TRBD2. The CDR3 length is 14 residues. Germline V gene sequence: CDR1 SGHTA, CDR2 FQGTGA. V gave up 8 bases and J gave up 9 bases; unmatched junction bases: 10. CDR3: CASLWASGSCEQFF. As DNA, the CDR3 is TGTGCCAGCCTTTGGGCTAGCGGGAGTTGTGAGCAGTTCTTC.

The V gene is TRBV5-6, the J gene TRBJ2-5; D is unresolved. This CDR3 region has 13 residues. Germline V gives CDR1 SGHDT, CDR2 YYEEEE. Trimming took off 0 bases at V and 5 bases at J, with 8 bases between the two ends. CDR3 nucleotide sequence: TGTGCCAGCAGCTTGGGACTCTGGGAGACCCAGTACTTC. This sequence encodes CASSLGLWETQYF.

This clone occurred a few times. The rearrangement links TRBV2 to TRBJ1-2; D unclear. The CDR3 consists of 12 residues. The germline V gene has CDR1 SNHLY and CDR2 FYNNEI. The V gene lost 5 bases and the J gene lost 4 bases, with 8 bases spanning the gap. The CDR3 protein is CASSLNLYGYTF. CDR3 DNA sequence: TGTGCCAGCAGTCTGAACCTCTATGGCTACACCTTC.

CDR3 protein: CASSMLDEQYF. CDR3 coding DNA: TGTGCCAGCAGTATGCTGGACGAGCAGTACTTC. The J gene is TRBJ2-7, the V gene TRBV6-1; no firm D call. The CDR3 runs 11 residues. V lost 5 bases and J 5 bases, leaving 7 bases between the germline ends. Germline lookup yields CDR1 MNHNS and CDR2 SASEGT.

This chain joins TRBV28 and TRBJ2-7; D might be TRBD2 (5 bases). CDR1 and CDR2 (germline): MDHEN, SYDVKM. The germline V and J ends were trimmed by 2 bases and 5 bases, with 13 bases remaining between them. The CDR3 has 14 residues. CDR3 loop: CASSLMGSVHEQYF. The DNA for the CDR3 is TGTGCCAGCAGTTTAATGGGGAGCGTCCACGAGCAGTACTTC.

V is TRBV30 and J is TRBJ1-3; no definite D call. With 4 bases removed from V and 3 bases from J, the gap between germline ends came to 4 bases. The CDR3 is 11 residues long. Germline lookup yields CDR1 GTSNPN and CDR2 SVGIG (reference sequence). This CDR3 is CAWTGGNTIYF. The CDR3 region has the DNA TGTGCCTGGACGGGTGGAAACACCATATATTTT.

The rearrangement uses TRBV28 and TRBJ2-3; the match to TRBD2 covers 9 bases. Trimming took 3 bases from V and 2 from J; bases not matched to a gene: 6. Germline V gives CDR1 MDHEN, CDR2 SYDVKM. This CDR3 has 16 residues. The CDR3 coding sequence is TGTGCCAGCAGTTTGGAGAGCGGGGGGACCACAGATACGCAGTATTTT. Its protein is CASSLESGGTTDTQYF.

The chain combines TRBV6-5 with TRBJ1-3, with no clear D. Germline V CDR1 and CDR2: MNHEY, SVGAGI. This CDR3 spans 14 amino acids. The V end lost 4 bases, the J end lost 0 bases, and 7 bases lay between the germline ends. CDR3 region: CASSSLGSGNTIYF. The CDR3 nucleotides read TGTGCCAGCAGTTCCCTGGGCTCTGGAAACACCATATATTTT.

This chain uses TRBV7-8 with TRBJ2-7; the match to TRBD1 covers 10 bases. With 4 bases clipped from V and 2 bases from J, the junction kept 5 bases outside the gene matches. Germline assignment: CDR1 SGHVS and CDR2 FQNEAQ. This CDR3 contains 15 residues. DNA of the CDR3: TGTGCCAGCAGCTCGGACAGGGGGTTTCCCTACGAGCAGTACTTC. Translation gives CASSSDRGFPYEQYF.

The chain employs TRBV28 and TRBJ2-1, with a possible D match to TRBD2 (6 bases). V was clipped by 7 bases and J by 6 bases, with 19 bases between them. CDR1 is MDHEN and CDR2 is SYDVKM in the germline V gene. The CDR3 runs to 15 residues. The CDR3 nucleotides read TGTGCCAGCACCTCCCCCTGGGGACTCCTCAATGAGCAGTTCTTC. It codes for CASTSPWGLLNEQFF.

The chain couples TRBV29-1 to TRBJ2-1; no firm D call. Trimming took 4 bases from V and 10 from J, leaving 11 bases between them. The CDR3 sequence is 11 residues long. Germline V gene data show CDR1 as SQVTM and CDR2 as ANQGSEA. The CDR3 region is CSVGVLGEQFF. CDR3 DNA: TGCAGCGTTGGGGTTTTGGGGGAGCAGTTCTTC.

The chain has TRBV19 and TRBJ2-1; D perhaps matches TRBD1 (6 bases). The CDR3 extends over 14 amino acids. Deletions cut 7 bases from V and 7 bases from J, with 17 bases between. From germline, CDR1 is LNHDA and CDR2 SQIVND (reference sequence). This CDR3 is CASTIGGSWNEQFF. In DNA form, the CDR3 reads TGTGCCAGTACCATAGGGGGATCGTGGAATGAGCAGTTCTTC.